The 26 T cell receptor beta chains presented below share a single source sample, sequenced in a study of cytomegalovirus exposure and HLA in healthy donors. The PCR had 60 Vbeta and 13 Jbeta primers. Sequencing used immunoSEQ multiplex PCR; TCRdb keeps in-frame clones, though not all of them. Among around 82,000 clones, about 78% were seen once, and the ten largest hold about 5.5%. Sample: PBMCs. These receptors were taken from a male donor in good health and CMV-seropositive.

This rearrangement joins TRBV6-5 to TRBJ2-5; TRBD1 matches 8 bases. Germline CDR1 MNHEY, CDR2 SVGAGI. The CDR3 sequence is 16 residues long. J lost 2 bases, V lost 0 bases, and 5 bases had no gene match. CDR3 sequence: CASSYSVRGPQETQYF. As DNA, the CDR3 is TGTGCCAGCAGTTACTCGGTCAGGGGGCCTCAAGAGACCCAGTACTTC.

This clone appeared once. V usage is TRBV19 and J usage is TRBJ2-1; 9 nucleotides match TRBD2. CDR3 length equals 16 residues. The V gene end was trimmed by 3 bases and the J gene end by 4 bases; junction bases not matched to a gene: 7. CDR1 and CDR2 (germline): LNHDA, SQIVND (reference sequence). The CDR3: CASSMRLAGPYNEQFF. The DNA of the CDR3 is TGTGCCAGTAGTATGAGGCTAGCGGGACCGTACAATGAGCAGTTCTTC.

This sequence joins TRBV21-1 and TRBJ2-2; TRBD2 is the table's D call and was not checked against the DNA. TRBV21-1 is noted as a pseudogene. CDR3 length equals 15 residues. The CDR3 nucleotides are TGTGCCAGCATAAAGCCGCGGAACGACACCGGGGAGCTGTTTTTT. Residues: CASIKPRNDTGELFF.

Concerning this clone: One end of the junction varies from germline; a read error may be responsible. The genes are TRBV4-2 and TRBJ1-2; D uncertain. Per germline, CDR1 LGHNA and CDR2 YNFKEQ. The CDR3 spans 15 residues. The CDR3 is CASSQEAGLGYGYPF. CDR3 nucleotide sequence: TGTGCCAGCAGCCAAGAGGCCGGATTGGGCTATGGCTACCCCTTC.

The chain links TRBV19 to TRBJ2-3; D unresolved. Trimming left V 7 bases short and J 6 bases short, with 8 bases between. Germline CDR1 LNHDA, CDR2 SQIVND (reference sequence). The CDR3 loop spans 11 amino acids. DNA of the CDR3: TGTGCCAGTATGGAGTCGGATACGCAGTATTTT. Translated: CASMESDTQYF. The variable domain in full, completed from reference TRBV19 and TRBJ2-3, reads DGGITQSPKYLFRKEGQNVTLSCEQNLNHDAMYWYRQDPGQGLRLIYYSQIVNDFQKGDIAEGYSVSREKKESFPLTVTSAQKNPTAFYLCASMESDTQYFGPGTRLTVL.

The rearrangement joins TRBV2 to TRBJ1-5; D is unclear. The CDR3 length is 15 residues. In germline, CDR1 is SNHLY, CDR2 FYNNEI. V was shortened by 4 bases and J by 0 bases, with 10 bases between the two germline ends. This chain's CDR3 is CASSGTVNSNQPQHF. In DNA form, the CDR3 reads TGTGCCAGCAGTGGTACGGTTAATAGCAATCAGCCCCAGCATTTT.

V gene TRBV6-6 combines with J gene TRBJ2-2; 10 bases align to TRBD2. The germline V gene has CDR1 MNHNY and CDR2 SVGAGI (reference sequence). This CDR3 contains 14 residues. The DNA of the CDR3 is TGTGCAACCCTAGCGGGAGATGGTACCGGGGAGCTGTTTTTT. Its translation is CATLAGDGTGELFF.

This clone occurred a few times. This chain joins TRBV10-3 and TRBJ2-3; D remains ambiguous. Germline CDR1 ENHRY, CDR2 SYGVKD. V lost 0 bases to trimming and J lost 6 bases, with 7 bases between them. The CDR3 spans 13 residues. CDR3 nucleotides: TGTGCCATCAGTGAGTCTCTATGGGATACGCAGTATTTT. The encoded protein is CAISESLWDTQYF.

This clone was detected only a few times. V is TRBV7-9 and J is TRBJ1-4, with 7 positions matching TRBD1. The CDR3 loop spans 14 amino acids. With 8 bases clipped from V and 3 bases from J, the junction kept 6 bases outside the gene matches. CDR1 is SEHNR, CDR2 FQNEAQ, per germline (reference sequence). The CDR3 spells CASGKTGPNEKLFF. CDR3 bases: TGTGCCAGCGGTAAGACAGGGCCTAATGAAAAACTGTTTTTT.

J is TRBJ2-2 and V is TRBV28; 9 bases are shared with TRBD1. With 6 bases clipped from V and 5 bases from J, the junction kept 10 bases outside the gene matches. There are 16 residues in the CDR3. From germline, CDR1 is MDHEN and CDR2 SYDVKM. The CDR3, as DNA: TGTGCCAGCAGCCTCTTGGGACAGGGATTGACCGGGGAGCTGTTTTTT. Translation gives CASSLLGQGLTGELFF. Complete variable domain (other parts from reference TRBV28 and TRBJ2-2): DVKVTQSSRYLVKRTGEKVFLECVQDMDHENMFWYRQDPGLGLRLIYFSYDVKMKEKGDIPEGYSVSREKKERFSLILESASTNQTSMYLCASSLLGQGLTGELFFGEGSRLTVL.

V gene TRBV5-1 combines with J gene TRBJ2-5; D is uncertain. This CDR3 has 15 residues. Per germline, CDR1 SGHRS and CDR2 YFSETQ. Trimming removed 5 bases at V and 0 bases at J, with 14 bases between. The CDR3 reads CASRLSGRYQETQYF. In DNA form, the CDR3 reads TGCGCCAGCAGACTCTCAGGCCGGTACCAAGAGACCCAGTACTTC. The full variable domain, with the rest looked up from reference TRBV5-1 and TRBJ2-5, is KAGVTQTPRYLIKTRGQQVTLSCSPISGHRSVSWYQQTPGQGLQFLFEYFSETQRNKGNFPGRFSGRQFSNSRSEMNVSTLELGDSALYLCASRLSGRYQETQYFGPGTRLLVL.

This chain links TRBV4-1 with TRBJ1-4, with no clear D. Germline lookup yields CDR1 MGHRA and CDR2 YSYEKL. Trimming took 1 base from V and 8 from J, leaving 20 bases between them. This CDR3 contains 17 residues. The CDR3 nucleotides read TGCGCCAGCAGCCAAGGCTACACGCGGAGCCTGAGGGAAAAACTGTTTTTT. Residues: CASSQGYTRSLREKLFF.

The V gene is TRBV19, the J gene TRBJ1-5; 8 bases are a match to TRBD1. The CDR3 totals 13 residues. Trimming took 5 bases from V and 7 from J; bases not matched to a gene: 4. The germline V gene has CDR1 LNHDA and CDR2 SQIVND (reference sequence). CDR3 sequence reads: CASSLQGGQPQHF. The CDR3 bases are TGTGCCAGTAGTTTACAGGGGGGACAGCCCCAGCATTTT. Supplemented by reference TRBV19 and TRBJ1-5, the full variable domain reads DGGITQSPKYLFRKEGQNVTLSCEQNLNHDAMYWYRQDPGQGLRLIYYSQIVNDFQKGDIAEGYSVSREKKESFPLTVTSAQKNPTAFYLCASSLQGGQPQHFGDGTRLSIL.

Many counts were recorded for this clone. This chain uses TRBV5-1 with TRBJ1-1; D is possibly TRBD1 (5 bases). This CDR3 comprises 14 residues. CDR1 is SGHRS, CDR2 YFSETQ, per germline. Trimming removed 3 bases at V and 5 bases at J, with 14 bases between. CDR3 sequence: CASSSQGSLTEAFF. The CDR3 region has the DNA TGCGCCAGCAGCTCTCAGGGATCTTTGACTGAAGCTTTCTTT.

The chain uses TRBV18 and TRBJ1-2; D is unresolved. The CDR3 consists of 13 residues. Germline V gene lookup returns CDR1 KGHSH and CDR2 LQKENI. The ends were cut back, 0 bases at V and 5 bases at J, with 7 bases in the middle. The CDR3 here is CASSPPVGYGYTF. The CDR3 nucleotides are TGTGCCAGCTCACCACCGGTCGGGTATGGCTACACCTTC.

The CDR3 sequence: CASSNRQFTDTQYF. Here the CDR3 DNA reads TGTGCCAGCAGTAACCGACAGTTCACAGATACGCAGTATTTT. The genes are TRBV28 and TRBJ2-3, with D perhaps TRBD1 (5 bases). V dropped 5 bases and J dropped 2 bases, with 11 bases sitting between them. Per the germline V gene, CDR1 is MDHEN and CDR2 is SYDVKM. The CDR3 runs 14 residues.

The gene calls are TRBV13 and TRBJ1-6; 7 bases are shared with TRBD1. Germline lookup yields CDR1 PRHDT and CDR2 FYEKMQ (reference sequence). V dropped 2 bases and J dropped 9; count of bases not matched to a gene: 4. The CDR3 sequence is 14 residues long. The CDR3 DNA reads TGTGCCAGCAGCTTACCCAACAGGGGTTCACCCCTCCACTTT. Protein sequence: CASSLPNRGSPLHF.

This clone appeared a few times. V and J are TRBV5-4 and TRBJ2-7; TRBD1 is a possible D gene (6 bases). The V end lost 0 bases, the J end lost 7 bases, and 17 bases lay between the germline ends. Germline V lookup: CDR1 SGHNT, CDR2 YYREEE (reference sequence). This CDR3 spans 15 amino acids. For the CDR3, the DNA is TGTGCCAGCAGCTTGGATTGGGACATAATCCATGAGCAGTACTTC. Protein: CASSLDWDIIHEQYF.

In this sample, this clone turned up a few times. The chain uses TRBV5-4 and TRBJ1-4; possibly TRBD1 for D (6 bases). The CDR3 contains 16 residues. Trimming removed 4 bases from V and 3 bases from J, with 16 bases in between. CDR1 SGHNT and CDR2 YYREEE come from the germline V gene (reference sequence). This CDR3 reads CASSRYGDTPNEKLFF. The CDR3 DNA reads TGTGCCAGCAGCCGCTATGGGGACACTCCTAATGAAAAACTGTTTTTT.

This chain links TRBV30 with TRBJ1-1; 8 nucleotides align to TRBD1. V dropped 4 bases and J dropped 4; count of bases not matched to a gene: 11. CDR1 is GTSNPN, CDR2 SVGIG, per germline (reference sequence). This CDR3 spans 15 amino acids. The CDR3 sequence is CAWTGQGAGRTEAFF. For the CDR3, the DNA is TGTGCCTGGACCGGACAGGGTGCAGGACGCACTGAAGCTTTCTTT.

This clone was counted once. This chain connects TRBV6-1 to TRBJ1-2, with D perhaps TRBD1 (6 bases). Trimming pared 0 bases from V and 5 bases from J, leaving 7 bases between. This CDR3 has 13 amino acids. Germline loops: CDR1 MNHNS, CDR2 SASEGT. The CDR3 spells CASSEARGYGYTF. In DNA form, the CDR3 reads TGTGCCAGCAGTGAAGCGAGGGGGTATGGCTACACCTTC.

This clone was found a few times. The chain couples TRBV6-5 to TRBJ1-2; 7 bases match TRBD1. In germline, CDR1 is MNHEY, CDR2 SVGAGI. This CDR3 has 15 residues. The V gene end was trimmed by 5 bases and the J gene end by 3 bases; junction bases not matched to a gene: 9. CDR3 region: CASSRKDRRYYGYTF. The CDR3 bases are TGTGCCAGCAGTCGGAAGGACAGGAGGTACTATGGCTACACCTTC.

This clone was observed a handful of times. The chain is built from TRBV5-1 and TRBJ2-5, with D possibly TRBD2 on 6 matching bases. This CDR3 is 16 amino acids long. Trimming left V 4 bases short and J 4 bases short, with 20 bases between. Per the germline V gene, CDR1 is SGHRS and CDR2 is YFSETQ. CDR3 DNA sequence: TGCGCCAGCAGCCCGTGGGGGGATGGGCTGAGAGAGACCCAGTACTTC. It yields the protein CASSPWGDGLRETQYF.

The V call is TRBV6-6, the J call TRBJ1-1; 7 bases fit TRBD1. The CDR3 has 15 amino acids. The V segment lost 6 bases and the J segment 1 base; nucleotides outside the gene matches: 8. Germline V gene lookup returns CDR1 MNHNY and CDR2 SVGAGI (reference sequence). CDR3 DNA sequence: TGTGCCAGCAGACGCCTCCAGGGGGAGAACACTGAAGCTTTCTTT. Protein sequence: CASRRLQGENTEAFF.

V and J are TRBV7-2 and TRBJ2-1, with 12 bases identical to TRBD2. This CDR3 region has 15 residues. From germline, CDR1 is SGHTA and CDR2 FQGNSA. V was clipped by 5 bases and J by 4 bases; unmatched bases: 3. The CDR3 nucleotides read TGTGCCAGCAGCCACACTAGCGGGGGGTACAATGAGCAGTTCTTC. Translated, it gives CASSHTSGGYNEQFF.

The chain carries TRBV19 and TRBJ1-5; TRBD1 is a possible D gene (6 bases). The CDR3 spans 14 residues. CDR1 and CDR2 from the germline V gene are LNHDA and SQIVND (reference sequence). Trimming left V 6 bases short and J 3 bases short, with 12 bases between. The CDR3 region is CASRDRKSNQPQHF. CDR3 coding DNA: TGTGCCAGTAGGGACAGAAAGTCCAATCAGCCCCAGCATTTT.